The entry that follows covers one T cell receptor (beta chain) sequence. Its antigen is not identified. V shed 1 base and J shed 5 bases, with 11 bases lying between them. The CDR3 runs to 14 residues. CDR1 SEHNR and CDR2 FQNEAQ come from the germline V gene (reference sequence). This entry comes from a study of cytomegalovirus exposure and HLA in healthy donors. Study-level points and caveats: Most CMV-associated TCR beta chains were later found to appear HLA-restricted. A later analysis appeared to link common viral pathogens to several of the most significant clusters. In a later analysis, HLA-associated TCR beta chains were more clonally expanded than equally common others.

PCR was performed using 60 Vbeta and 13 Jbeta primers. The method was immunoSEQ multiplex PCR; TCRdb's version includes in-frame clones alone and lacks a portion of them. The sample carries around 85,000 clones, about 81% recorded once. Sequencing used PBMCs. The TCR sequence derives from a man between 60 and 75 years old in good health and CMV-seronegative. The V and J genes are TRBV7-9 and TRBJ1-1; D unclear. CDR3 loop: CASSLGVGGTEAFF. In DNA, the CDR3 is TGTGCCAGCAGCTTAGGTGTAGGCGGGACTGAAGCTTTCTTT.